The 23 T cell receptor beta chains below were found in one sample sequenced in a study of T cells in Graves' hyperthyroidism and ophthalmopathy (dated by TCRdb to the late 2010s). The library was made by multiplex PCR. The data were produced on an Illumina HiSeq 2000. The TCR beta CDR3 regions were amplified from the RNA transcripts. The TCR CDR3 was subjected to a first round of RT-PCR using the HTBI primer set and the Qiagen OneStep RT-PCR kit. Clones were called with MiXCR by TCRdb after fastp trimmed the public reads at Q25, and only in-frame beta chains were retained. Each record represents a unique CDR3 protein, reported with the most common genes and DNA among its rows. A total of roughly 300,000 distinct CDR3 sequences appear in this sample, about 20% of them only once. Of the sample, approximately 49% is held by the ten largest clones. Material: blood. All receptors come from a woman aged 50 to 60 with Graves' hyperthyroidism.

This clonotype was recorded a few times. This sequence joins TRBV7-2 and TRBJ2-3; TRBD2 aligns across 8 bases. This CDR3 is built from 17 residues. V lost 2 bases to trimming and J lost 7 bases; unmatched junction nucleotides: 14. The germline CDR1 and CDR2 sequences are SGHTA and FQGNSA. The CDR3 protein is CASSLNFGAGAGNTQYF. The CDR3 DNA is TGTGCCAGCAGCTTAAATTTTGGAGCGGGAGCGGGGAATACGCAGTATTTT.

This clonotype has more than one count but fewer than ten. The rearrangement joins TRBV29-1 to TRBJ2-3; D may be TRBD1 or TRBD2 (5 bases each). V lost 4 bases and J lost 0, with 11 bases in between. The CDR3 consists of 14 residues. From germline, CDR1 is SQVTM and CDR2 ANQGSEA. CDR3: CSVVRDHSTDTQYF. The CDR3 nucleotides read TGCAGCGTTGTAAGGGACCACAGCACAGATACGCAGTATTTT.

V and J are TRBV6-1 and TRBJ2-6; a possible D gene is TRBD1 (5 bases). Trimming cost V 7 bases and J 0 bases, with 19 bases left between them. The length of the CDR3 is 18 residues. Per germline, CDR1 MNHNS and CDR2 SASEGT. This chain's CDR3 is CASTRQGYSSSGANVLTF. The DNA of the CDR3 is TGTGCCAGCACTCGGCAGGGATATTCAAGCTCTGGGGCCAACGTCCTGACTTTC.

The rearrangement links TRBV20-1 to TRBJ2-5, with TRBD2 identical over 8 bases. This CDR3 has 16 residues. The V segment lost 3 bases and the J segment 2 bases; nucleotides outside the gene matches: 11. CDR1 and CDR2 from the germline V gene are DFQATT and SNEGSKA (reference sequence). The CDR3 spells CSARLQSGSLQETQYF. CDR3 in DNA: TGCAGTGCTAGGCTGCAGAGCGGGAGTCTACAAGAGACCCAGTACTTC.

This CDR3 is CASSLGGTGGSQPQHF. CDR3 in DNA: TGCGCCAGCAGCTTGGGTGGGACAGGGGGCAGTCAGCCCCAGCATTTT. V is TRBV5-1 and J is TRBJ1-5, with TRBD1 matching over 12 bases. Germline assignment: CDR1 SGHRS and CDR2 YFSETQ. V lost 0 bases to trimming and J lost 6 bases; unmatched junction nucleotides: 4. The CDR3 has 16 amino acids.

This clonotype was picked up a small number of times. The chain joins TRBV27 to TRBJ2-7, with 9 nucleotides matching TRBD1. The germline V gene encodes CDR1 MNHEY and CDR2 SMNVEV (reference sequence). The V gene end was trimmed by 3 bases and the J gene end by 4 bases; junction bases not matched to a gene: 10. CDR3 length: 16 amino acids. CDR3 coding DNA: TGTGCCAGCAGTTTGCCCCGGACAGGGGTGTCGTACGAGCAGTACGTC. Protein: CASSLPRTGVSYEQYV.

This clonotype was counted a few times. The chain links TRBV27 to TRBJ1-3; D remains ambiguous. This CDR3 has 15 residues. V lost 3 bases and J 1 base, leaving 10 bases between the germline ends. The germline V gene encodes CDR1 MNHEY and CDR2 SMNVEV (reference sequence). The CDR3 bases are TGTGCCAGCAGTTTTAAGGGTTTATCTGGAAACACCATATATTTT. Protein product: CASSFKGLSGNTIYF.

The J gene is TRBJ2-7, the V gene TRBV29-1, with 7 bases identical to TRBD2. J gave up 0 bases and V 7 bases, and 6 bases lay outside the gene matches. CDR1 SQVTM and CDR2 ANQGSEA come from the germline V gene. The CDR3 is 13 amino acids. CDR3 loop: CSAQAGSSYEQYF. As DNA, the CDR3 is TGCAGCGCCCAAGCGGGGAGCTCCTACGAGCAGTACTTC.

The CDR3 coding sequence is TGTGCCAGCAGCTTAGCGGGGACTGCGCAGTATTTT. Its protein is CASSLAGTAQYF. The chain links TRBV7-9 to TRBJ2-3, with a possible D match to TRBD2 (6 bases). Germline values: CDR1 SEHNR, CDR2 FQNEAQ (reference sequence). V gave up 0 bases and J gave up 10 bases, with 8 bases separating them. This CDR3 comprises 12 residues.

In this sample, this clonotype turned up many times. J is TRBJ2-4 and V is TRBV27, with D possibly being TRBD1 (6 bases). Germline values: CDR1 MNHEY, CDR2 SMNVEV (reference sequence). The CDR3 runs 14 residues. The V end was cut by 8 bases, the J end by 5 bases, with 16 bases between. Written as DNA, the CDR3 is TGTGCCAGCGGCTCGACCAGGACAGAAAACATTCAGTACTTC. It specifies CASGSTRTENIQYF.

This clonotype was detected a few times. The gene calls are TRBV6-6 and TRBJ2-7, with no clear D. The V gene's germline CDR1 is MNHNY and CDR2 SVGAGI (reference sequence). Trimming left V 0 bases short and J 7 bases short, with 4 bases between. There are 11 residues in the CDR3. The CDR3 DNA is TGTGCCAGCAGTTACTCCGGGGAGCAGTACGTC. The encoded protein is CASSYSGEQYV.

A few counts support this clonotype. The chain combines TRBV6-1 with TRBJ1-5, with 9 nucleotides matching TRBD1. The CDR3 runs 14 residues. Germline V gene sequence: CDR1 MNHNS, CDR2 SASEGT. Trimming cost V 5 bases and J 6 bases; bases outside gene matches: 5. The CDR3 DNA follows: TGTGCCAGCAGTAGGGGGACAGGGAGTCAGCCCCAGCATTTT. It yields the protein CASSRGTGSQPQHF.

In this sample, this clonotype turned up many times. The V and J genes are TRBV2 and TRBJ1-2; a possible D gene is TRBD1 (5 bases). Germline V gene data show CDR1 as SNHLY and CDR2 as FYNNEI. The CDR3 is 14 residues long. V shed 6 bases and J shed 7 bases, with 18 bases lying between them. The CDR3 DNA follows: TGTGCCAGCAGCTTCGGGGGGGGGATCTCTGGCTACACCTTC. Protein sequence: CASSFGGGISGYTF.

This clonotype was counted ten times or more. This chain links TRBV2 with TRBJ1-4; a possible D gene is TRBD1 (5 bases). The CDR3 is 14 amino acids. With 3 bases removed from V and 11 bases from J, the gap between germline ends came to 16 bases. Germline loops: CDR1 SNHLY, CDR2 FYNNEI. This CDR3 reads CASSDDSFSGKLFF. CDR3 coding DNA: TGTGCCAGCAGTGACGACAGTTTTAGCGGGAAACTGTTTTTT.

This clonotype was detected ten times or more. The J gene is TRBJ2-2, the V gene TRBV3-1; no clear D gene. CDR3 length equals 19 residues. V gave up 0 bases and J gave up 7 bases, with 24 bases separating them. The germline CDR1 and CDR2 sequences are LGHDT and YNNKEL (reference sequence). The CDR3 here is CASSQDLLGPELLDGELFF. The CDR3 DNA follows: TGTGCCAGCAGCCAAGACCTCTTGGGCCCCGAACTTTTGGACGGGGAGCTGTTTTTT.

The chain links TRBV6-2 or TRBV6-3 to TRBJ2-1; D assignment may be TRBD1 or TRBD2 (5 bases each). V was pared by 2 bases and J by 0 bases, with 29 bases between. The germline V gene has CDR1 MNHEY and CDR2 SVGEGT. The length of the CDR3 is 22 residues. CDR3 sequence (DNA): TGTGCCAGCAGTTACCTTCTTAAGAGAGGGCCCCGGGACGTTAGCTCCTACAATGAGCAGTTCTTC. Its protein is CASSYLLKRGPRDVSSYNEQFF.

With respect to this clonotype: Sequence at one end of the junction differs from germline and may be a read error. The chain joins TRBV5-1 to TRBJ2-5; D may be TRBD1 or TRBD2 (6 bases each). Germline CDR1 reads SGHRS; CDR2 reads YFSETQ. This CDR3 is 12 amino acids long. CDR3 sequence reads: CASSLGGTIQYF. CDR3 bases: TGTGCCAGCAGCTTAGGGGGGACAATACAGTACTTC.

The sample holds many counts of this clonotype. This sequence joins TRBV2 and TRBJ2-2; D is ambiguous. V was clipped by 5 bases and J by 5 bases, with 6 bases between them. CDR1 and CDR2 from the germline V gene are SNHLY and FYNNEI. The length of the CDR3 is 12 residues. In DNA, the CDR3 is TGTGCCAGCAGTAGACCGACCGGGGAGCTGTTTTTT. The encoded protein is CASSRPTGELFF.

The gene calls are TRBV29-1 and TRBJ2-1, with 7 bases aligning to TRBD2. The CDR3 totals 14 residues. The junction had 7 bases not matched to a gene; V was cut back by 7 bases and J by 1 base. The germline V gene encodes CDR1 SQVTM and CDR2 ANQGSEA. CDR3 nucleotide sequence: TGCAGCGCGAAACAGCGGGAATCCTACAATGAGCAGTTCTTC. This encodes CSAKQRESYNEQFF.

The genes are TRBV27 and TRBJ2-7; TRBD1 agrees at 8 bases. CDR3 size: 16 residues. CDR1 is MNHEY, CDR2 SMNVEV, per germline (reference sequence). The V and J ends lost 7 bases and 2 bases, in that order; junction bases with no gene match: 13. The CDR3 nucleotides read TGTGCCAGCACTTTGGTTCGGACAGGGCTCCCCTACGAGCAGTACGTC. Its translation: CASTLVRTGLPYEQYV.

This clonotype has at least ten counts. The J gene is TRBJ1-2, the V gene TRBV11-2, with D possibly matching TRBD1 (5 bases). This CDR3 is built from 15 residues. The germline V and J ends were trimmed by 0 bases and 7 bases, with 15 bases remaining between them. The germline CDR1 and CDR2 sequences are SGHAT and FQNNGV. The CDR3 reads CASSLELGPPGGYTF. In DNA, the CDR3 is TGTGCCAGCAGCTTAGAGTTGGGACCTCCGGGTGGCTACACCTTC. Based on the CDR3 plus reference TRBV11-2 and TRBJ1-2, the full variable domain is EAGVAQSPRYKIIEKRQSVAFWCNPISGHATLYWYQQILGQGPKLLIQFQNNGVVDDSQLPKDRFSAERLKGVDSTLKIQPAKLEDSAVYLCASSLELGPPGGYTFGSGTRLTVV.

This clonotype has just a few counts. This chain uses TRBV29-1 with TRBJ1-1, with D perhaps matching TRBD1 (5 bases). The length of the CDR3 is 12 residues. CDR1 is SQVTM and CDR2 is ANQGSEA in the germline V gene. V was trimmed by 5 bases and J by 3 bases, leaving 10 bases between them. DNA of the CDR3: TGCAGCGTTCGCGAGGGGTACACTGAAGCTTTCTTT. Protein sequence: CSVREGYTEAFF. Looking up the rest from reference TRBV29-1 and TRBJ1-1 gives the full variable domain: SAVISQKPSRDICQRGTSLTIQCQVDSQVTMMFWYRQQPGQSLTLIATANQGSEATYESGFVIDKFPISRPNLTFSTLTVSNMSPEDSSIYLCSVREGYTEAFFGQGTRLTVV.

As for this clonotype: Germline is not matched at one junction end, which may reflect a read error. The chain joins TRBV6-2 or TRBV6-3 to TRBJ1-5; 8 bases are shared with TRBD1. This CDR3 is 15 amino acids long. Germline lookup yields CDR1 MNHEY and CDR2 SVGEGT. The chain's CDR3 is CANSSDRGGNQPQHF. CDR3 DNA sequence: TGTGCCAACAGTTCCGACAGGGGAGGCAATCAGCCCCAGCATTTT.